This T cell receptor (beta chain) was captured by sequencing in a study of shared clonotypes between healthy human individuals. Broader study findings: Among donors, clonotype sharing was expected to be affected by sequencing depth. Generally, naive subsets came out with larger estimated richness than memory subsets.

With respect to this clone: Its target is not known.

Looked up from germline, CDR1 is GTSNPN and CDR2 is SVGIG (reference sequence). The CDR3 is 14 residues long. V dropped 1 base and J dropped 5 bases, with 14 bases sitting between them. Genomic DNA of each subset was evenly split across several immunoSEQ plates. Profiled with immunoSEQ multiplex PCR; TCRdb holds only in-frame clones, not every one. The table includes fewer than 2.5 million clones, 90% to 95% detected once. The chain employs TRBV30 and TRBJ2-5, with a weak D call TRBD2 (7 bases). The sample taken for sequencing was naive CD4+ T cells from PBMCs. The subset here: CD45RA+ positively selected. The TCR was taken from a man aged 18 to 30 in good health. Some clones in this sample may be carry-over from other donors' samples. CDR3 coding DNA: TGTGCCTGGAGTGACACAGGGAGGGTGGAGACCCAGTACTTC. This encodes CAWSDTGRVETQYF.